These 8 T cell receptor beta chains were all obtained from the same sample, sequenced in a study of cytomegalovirus exposure and HLA in healthy donors. 13 Jbeta primers and 60 Vbeta primers were used for the PCR. Clones were read by immunoSEQ multiplex PCR, and TCRdb kept only the in-frame ones, dropping some. The data contain tens of thousands of clones, about 89% of them seen just once; the ten biggest clones take up roughly 9%. The sequencing sample was made of PBMCs. These receptors were obtained from a young man in good health and CMV-seropositive.

This rearrangement joins TRBV7-8 to TRBJ2-1, with D maybe TRBD2 (5 bases). Germline V lookup: CDR1 SGHVS, CDR2 FQNEAQ. V lost 1 base and J 6 bases, leaving 13 bases between the germline ends. The CDR3 has 15 residues. CDR3 amino acids: CASSLVLDVGNEQFF. As DNA, the CDR3 is TGTGCCAGCAGCTTAGTACTAGACGTAGGCAATGAGCAGTTCTTC.

A note on this clone: Other DNA sequences from this sample encode an identical CDR3 as well. The chain is built from TRBV27 and TRBJ1-2; the match to TRBD1 covers 7 bases. The CDR3 length is 13 residues. After removal of 3 bases from V and 8 bases from J, the junction contained 6 bases not matched to a gene. Per the germline V gene, CDR1 is MNHEY and CDR2 is SMNVEV (reference sequence). The CDR3 DNA sequence: TGTGCCAGCAGTTTTTGGCAGGGGGGCGGCTACACCTTC. Its protein is CASSFWQGGGYTF.

The V call is TRBV28, the J call TRBJ2-7, with D perhaps TRBD1 (6 bases). The CDR3 has 13 amino acids. Looked up from germline, CDR1 is MDHEN and CDR2 is SYDVKM. Trimming pared 6 bases from V and 0 bases from J, leaving 9 bases between. CDR3 DNA sequence: TGTGCCAGCAGACCGGACAGCTCCTACGAGCAGTACTTC. The encoded protein is CASRPDSSYEQYF.

The V call is TRBV4-1, the J call TRBJ2-2, with 7 bases identical to TRBD1. Germline loops: CDR1 MGHRA, CDR2 YSYEKL. The CDR3 runs to 16 residues. V shed 5 bases and J 0 bases; nucleotides not matched to a gene: 6. The CDR3 nucleotides read TGCGCCAGCAGCGCCCGACAGGGCTCGAACACCGGGGAGCTGTTTTTT. Translating it yields CASSARQGSNTGELFF.

V gene TRBV27 combines with J gene TRBJ1-5; perhaps TRBD1 as D (6 bases). Deletions cut 6 bases from V and 5 bases from J, with 14 bases between. The CDR3 is 14 residues long. The V gene's germline CDR1 is MNHEY and CDR2 SMNVEV (reference sequence). The CDR3 DNA is TGTGCCAGCAGCAGGGGTGGGGTGGATCAGCCCCAGCATTTT. It translates to CASSRGGVDQPQHF.

This chain joins TRBV7-3 and TRBJ2-3; no reliable D call. The germline V gene has CDR1 SGHTA and CDR2 FQGTGA. This CDR3 contains 14 residues. Trimming took 5 bases from V and 0 from J, leaving 9 bases between them. CDR3 region: CASSVTTSTDTQYF. The CDR3 DNA is TGTGCCAGCAGCGTTACGACTAGCACAGATACGCAGTATTTT.

The chain couples TRBV9 to TRBJ2-5, with D tentatively TRBD2 (6 bases). Germline values: CDR1 SGDLS, CDR2 YYNGEE. The length of the CDR3 is 15 residues. With 0 bases removed from V and 4 bases from J, the gap between germline ends came to 13 bases. The CDR3 loop is CASSVDGVGGETQYF. The CDR3 DNA follows: TGTGCCAGCAGCGTAGATGGGGTCGGGGGAGAGACCCAGTACTTC.

The chain employs TRBV7-2 and TRBJ2-3, with 9 bases fitting TRBD1. V was pared by 7 bases and J by 3 bases, with 11 bases of the junction left unmatched. Germline CDR1 SGHTA, CDR2 FQGNSA. This CDR3 region has 16 residues. CDR3 sequence: CASTSTGQGLTDTQYF. CDR3 sequence (DNA): TGTGCCAGCACATCTACGGGACAGGGTCTTACAGATACGCAGTATTTT. Complete variable domain (other parts from reference TRBV7-2 and TRBJ2-3): GAGVSQSPSNKVTEKGKDVELRCDPISGHTALYWYRQSLGQGLEFLIYFQGNSAPDKSGLPSDRFSAERTGGSVSTLTIQRTQQEDSAVYLCASTSTGQGLTDTQYFGPGTRLTVL.